One and the same sample provided the 21 T cell receptor beta chains below, sequenced in a study of somatic mutations in cytotoxic T cells in rheumatoid arthritis. Assay: immunoSEQ multiplex PCR; the TCRdb copy retains only in-frame clones and omits some. The sample includes about 3,800 clones, roughly 72% of them seen just once. The source material was CD8+ T cells sorted from blood. The receptor set was obtained from an adult with rheumatoid arthritis.

The gene calls are TRBV2 and TRBJ1-1; unclear D gene. The CDR3 sequence is 17 residues long. Germline CDR1 reads SNHLY; CDR2 reads FYNNEI. Deletions cut 2 bases from V and 6 bases from J, with 22 bases between. CDR3 region: CASSEWAQASGGPEAFF. The CDR3 coding sequence is TGTGCCAGCAGTGAATGGGCGCAGGCCTCAGGTGGCCCTGAAGCTTTCTTT.

This clone was found a few times. The CDR3, as DNA: TGTGCCAGCAGCGTAGAACGGTGGTCCTACAATGAGCAGTTCTTC. Its protein product is CASSVERWSYNEQFF. The chain recombines TRBV9 with TRBJ2-1, with D unclear. The V and J ends lost 0 bases and 1 base respectively, with 8 bases between them. This CDR3 spans 15 amino acids. From germline, CDR1 is SGDLS and CDR2 YYNGEE.

J is TRBJ1-5 and V is TRBV19, with D unclear. CDR3 length: 12 amino acids. Germline V lookup: CDR1 LNHDA, CDR2 SQIVND (reference sequence). The ends were cut back, 4 bases at V and 11 bases at J, with 12 bases in the middle. The CDR3 loop reads CASSSRAWAQHF. Written as DNA, the CDR3 is TGTGCCAGTAGTAGTCGGGCATGGGCCCAGCATTTT.

J is TRBJ2-5 and V is TRBV23-1; tentatively, D is TRBD2 (7 bases). TRBV23-1 is recorded as an ORF, its role being uncertain. The CDR3 length is 13 residues. Trimming took 4 bases from V and 4 from J, leaving 10 bases between them. CDR3 loop: CASSRRGGETQYF. In DNA form, the CDR3 reads TGCGCCAGCAGTCGGAGGGGGGGAGAGACCCAGTACTTC.

J is TRBJ1-5 and V is TRBV27, with 9 bases that match TRBD1. With V trimmed by 6 bases and J by 4 bases, 4 bases remained unmatched. CDR1 and CDR2 (germline): MNHEY, SMNVEV (reference sequence). The CDR3 runs to 14 residues. In DNA, the CDR3 is TGTGCCAGCAGGGCTGGACAGGGGAATCAGCCCCAGCATTTT. Protein sequence: CASRAGQGNQPQHF.

The gene calls are TRBV27 and TRBJ1-2; perhaps TRBD1 as D (5 bases). V lost 2 bases and J lost 4, with 8 bases in between. Germline V gene lookup returns CDR1 MNHEY and CDR2 SMNVEV (reference sequence). The CDR3 sequence is 13 residues long. The CDR3 reads CASSLSGAYGYTF. The CDR3 DNA follows: TGTGCCAGCAGTTTAAGCGGGGCCTATGGCTACACCTTC.

J is TRBJ2-1 and V is TRBV6-1, with D maybe TRBD1 (6 bases). V shed 7 bases and J shed 1 base, with 11 bases lying between them. CDR3 length: 14 residues. The germline V gene has CDR1 MNHNS and CDR2 SASEGT. The CDR3 bases are TGTGCCAGCACCGTACAGGGATCCTACAATGAGCAGTTCTTC. Its protein product is CASTVQGSYNEQFF.

The V gene is TRBV19, the J gene TRBJ2-1; 9 bases map to TRBD1. The V and J ends lost 5 bases and 0 bases, in that order; junction bases with no gene match: 5. Germline-derived CDR1 and CDR2 are LNHDA and SQIVND (reference sequence). CDR3 length equals 16 residues. The CDR3 reads CASSSDRGGSYNEQFF. CDR3 DNA sequence: TGTGCCAGTAGTTCGGACAGGGGCGGCTCCTACAATGAGCAGTTCTTC.

The chain is built from TRBV15 and TRBJ1-4, with D unresolved. CDR1 is LNHNV, CDR2 YYDKDF, per germline (reference sequence). The V and J ends lost 3 bases and 4 bases respectively, with 12 bases between them. This CDR3 is built from 15 residues. The CDR3 nucleotides read TGTGCCACCAGCAGGGTCCGCGGGGATAATGAAAAACTGTTTTTT. Protein sequence: CATSRVRGDNEKLFF.

The rearrangement uses TRBV12-2 and TRBJ2-7; the table's D call, TRBD1, was not checked against the DNA. TRBV12-2 is assigned pseudogene status. The CDR3 extends over 16 amino acids. CDR3 amino acids: CASRSPHRGISYEQYF. CDR3 sequence (DNA): TGTGCAAGTCGCTCTCCTCACAGGGGAATATCCTACGAGCAGTACTTC.

The chain links TRBV13 to TRBJ2-1, with 7 bases that match TRBD1. V shed 4 bases, J shed 0 bases, and the junction held 6 bases outside the gene matches. Germline CDR1 and CDR2: PRHDT and FYEKMQ (reference sequence). This CDR3 is built from 16 residues. CDR3 loop: CASSSMGTVSYNEQFF. The DNA of the CDR3 is TGTGCCAGCAGCTCCATGGGGACAGTCTCCTACAATGAGCAGTTCTTC.

The CDR3 protein is CASSSRQDSYEQYF. The CDR3 DNA sequence: TGTGCCAGCAGCTCCCGACAGGACTCCTACGAGCAGTACTTC. The chain is built from TRBV7-9 and TRBJ2-7, with a weak D call TRBD1 (6 bases). Germline V gene lookup returns CDR1 SEHNR and CDR2 FQNEAQ (reference sequence). The CDR3 runs to 14 residues. The V gene lost 4 bases and the J gene lost 0 bases, with 10 bases spanning the gap.

Here the CDR3 reads CASSLGSFTGELFF. The DNA of the CDR3 is TGTGCCAGCAGCTTGGGTTCTTTTACCGGGGAGCTGTTTTTT. The chain uses TRBV5-8 and TRBJ2-2; D gene unclear. V lost 0 bases and J 5 bases, leaving 8 bases between the germline ends. CDR1 is SGHTS and CDR2 is YDEGEE in the germline V gene. The CDR3 length is 14 residues.

The V call is TRBV30, the J call TRBJ2-2; D remains unclear. V was trimmed by 7 bases and J by 5 bases, leaving 11 bases between them. The CDR3 has 12 amino acids. Per the germline V gene, CDR1 is GTSNPN and CDR2 is SVGIG (reference sequence). The CDR3 DNA is TGTGCCTCGTCCAGTTTTACCGGGGAGCTGTTTTTT. This codes for CASSSFTGELFF.

The table lists this clone with a few counts. This chain's CDR3 is CASKGEVRRCNQPQHF. The CDR3 nucleotides are TGTGCCAGCAAGGGGGAGGTCAGACGGTGCAATCAGCCCCAGCATTTT. V and J are TRBV21-1 and TRBJ1-5. TRBV21-1 is annotated as a pseudogene. The CDR3 contains 16 residues.

The chain is built from TRBV7-5 and TRBJ1-5; the table names TRBD1, a call not compared with the DNA. TRBV7-5 corresponds to a pseudogene. This CDR3 is built from 18 residues. The DNA for the CDR3 is TGTGCCAGAAGCTTAGTGTACAGGACACCCTATAGCAATCAGCCCCAGCATTTT. The encoded protein is CARSLVYRTPYSNQPQHF.

This chain uses TRBV4-3 with TRBJ2-1; D is perhaps TRBD1 (6 bases). Trimming removed 1 base from V and 5 bases from J, with 12 bases in between. The germline V gene encodes CDR1 LGHNA and CDR2 YSLEER. The CDR3 is 15 amino acids. The CDR3 region has the DNA TGCGCCAGCAGCCAAGGTCAGGGGATAAACAATGAGCAGTTCTTC. Amino acid sequence: CASSQGQGINNEQFF.

By share, this clone ranks as medium-sized. The genes are TRBV9 and TRBJ2-1; 9 positions match TRBD2. Germline V lookup: CDR1 SGDLS, CDR2 YYNGEE. CDR3 length: 14 residues. V gave up 3 bases and J gave up 7 bases; unmatched junction bases: 5. Here the CDR3 reads CASSGASGKNEQFF. The CDR3 DNA reads TGTGCCAGCAGCGGCGCTAGCGGGAAAAATGAGCAGTTCTTC.

This clone is large in the sample. J is TRBJ1-2 and V is TRBV7-9, with D uncertain. Trimming pared 1 base from V and 9 bases from J, leaving 12 bases between. Germline values: CDR1 SEHNR, CDR2 FQNEAQ (reference sequence). The CDR3 covers 13 residues. CDR3 in amino acids: CASSLGGLGSYTF. The CDR3 nucleotides read TGTGCCAGCAGCTTAGGGGGTCTTGGGAGCTACACCTTC.

The chain uses TRBV15 and TRBJ2-5; D tentatively reads TRBD1 or TRBD2 (6 bases each). Deletions cut 4 bases from V and 5 bases from J, with 14 bases between. The CDR3 is 14 amino acids. Germline V gene sequence: CDR1 LNHNV, CDR2 YYDKDF (reference sequence). The CDR3 DNA is TGTGCCACCAGCAATACAGGGAGGTGGGAGACCCAGTACTTC. It yields the protein CATSNTGRWETQYF.

The J gene is TRBJ1-2, the V gene TRBV29-1, with D maybe TRBD1 (5 bases). Germline loops: CDR1 SQVTM, CDR2 ANQGSEA. The CDR3 is 12 residues long. The CDR3 DNA reads as TGCAGTGGGGGGAGTACCAACTATGGCTACACCTTC. Protein sequence: CSGGSTNYGYTF.